This T cell receptor beta chain was recovered during a study of cytomegalovirus exposure and HLA in healthy donors. The study's findings and limits: According to the study, 160 or so TCR beta chains were cytomegalovirus-associated.

V was trimmed by 10 bases and J by 5 bases, leaving 15 bases between them. This CDR3 is 13 amino acids long. Germline V gives CDR1 SGHNT, CDR2 YYREEE (reference sequence). With respect to this clone: Its antigen is unknown.

TCRdb's copy holds only in-frame clones and misses some; the assay was immunoSEQ multiplex PCR. The sample yields 200,000 to 250,000 clones, about nine tenths seen once. The TCR comes from a woman aged 18-35 years in good health and CMV-seropositive. Sequenced material: PBMCs. The chain recombines TRBV5-4 with TRBJ1-4; D is unclear. CDR3 nucleotides: TGTGCCTCACGCGATTTCCGAAATGAAAAACTGTTTTTT. Translated: CASRDFRNEKLFF.